This passage covers 11 T cell receptor beta chains from one sample sequenced in a study of neurological immune-mediated disorders. MiXCR, run by TCRdb on the 5' RACE reads, gives a single entry per CDR3 protein. The sample includes tens of thousands of distinct CDR3 sequences, about 13% of them seen just once. The time point was: technical triplicate 1. Sequenced input: CD4+ T cells from blood. All receptors come from a female donor with HTLV-1-associated myelopathy (HAM/TSP).

This clonotype was counted at least ten times. V is TRBV7-6 and J is TRBJ2-2; 7 positions agree with TRBD1. Germline lookup yields CDR1 SGHVS and CDR2 FNYEAQ. The CDR3 totals 14 residues. With V trimmed by 5 bases and J by 3 bases, 3 bases remained unmatched. The chain's CDR3 is CASSRGQDTGELFF. CDR3 bases: TGTGCCAGCAGCAGGGGGCAGGACACCGGGGAGCTGTTTTTT.

The chain combines TRBV20-1 with TRBJ2-3, with TRBD1 matching over 11 bases. Germline CDR1 reads DFQATT; CDR2 reads SNEGSKA (reference sequence). The CDR3 sequence is 14 residues long. Trimming cost V 4 bases and J 5 bases; bases outside gene matches: 5. CDR3 DNA: TGCAGTGCTAAGGGACAGGGGGGGAAAGATACGCAGTATTTT. Amino acid sequence: CSAKGQGGKDTQYF.

The chain recombines TRBV11-2 with TRBJ2-3; 8 positions match TRBD2. Germline CDR1 SGHAT, CDR2 FQNNGV. The CDR3 totals 18 residues. V dropped 5 bases and J dropped 1; count of bases not matched to a gene: 14. The CDR3 sequence is CASSAGRGGLFGTDTQYF. In nucleotides, the CDR3 is TGTGCCAGCAGCGCAGGCCGGGGGGGCCTCTTTGGCACAGATACGCAGTATTTT. Looking up the rest from reference TRBV11-2 and TRBJ2-3 gives the full variable domain: EAGVAQSPRYKIIEKRQSVAFWCNPISGHATLYWYQQILGQGPKLLIQFQNNGVVDDSQLPKDRFSAERLKGVDSTLKIQPAKLEDSAVYLCASSAGRGGLFGTDTQYFGPGTRLTVL.

As regards this clonotype: A read error is possible here, since a much larger clone lies one base away. The chain recombines TRBV29-1 with TRBJ2-7, with TRBD2 as a possible D gene (5 bases). The CDR3 has 12 residues. V shed 7 bases and J shed 5 bases, with 15 bases lying between them. CDR1 is SQVTM and CDR2 is ANQGSEA in the germline V gene. The CDR3, as DNA: TGCAGCGAGACCCGGGGAGTTGACGAGCAGTACTTC. Protein sequence: CSETRGVDEQYF.

Concerning this clonotype: One junction end does not reproduce the germline sequence, and a read error may be involved. This sequence joins TRBV7-3 and TRBJ2-5, with 8 bases that match TRBD2. Germline V CDR1 and CDR2: SGHTA, FQGTGA. The CDR3 runs 18 residues. CDR3 DNA: TGTGTCAGCAGCCCCGGGGGGGGGACTAGTGGTATCCAAGAGACCCAGTACTTC. Translated: CVSSPGGGTSGIQETQYF.

This clonotype was recorded at least ten times. The J gene is TRBJ2-7, the V gene TRBV20-1; either TRBD1 or TRBD2 may fit D (6 bases each). Germline CDR1 reads DFQATT; CDR2 reads SNEGSKA (reference sequence). V lost 1 base to trimming and J lost 8 bases, with 15 bases between them. This CDR3 is built from 13 residues. CDR3 nucleotide sequence: TGCAGTGCTAGAGTGGAGGGGGTCGGGAAGCAGTACTTC. This sequence encodes CSARVEGVGKQYF.

This clonotype has at least ten counts. The rearrangement links TRBV20-1 to TRBJ2-5; D ambiguous. CDR1 and CDR2 from the germline V gene are DFQATT and SNEGSKA (reference sequence). V was trimmed by 6 bases and J by 4 bases, leaving 15 bases between them. The CDR3 totals 13 residues. The CDR3 loop reads CSARPERGETQYF. CDR3 in DNA: TGCAGTGCCAGGCCCGAAAGAGGAGAGACCCAGTACTTC.

This clonotype was seen ten or more times. The chain joins TRBV5-1 to TRBJ2-3; tentatively, D is TRBD1 or TRBD2 (6 bases each). V lost 0 bases, J lost 3 bases, and 14 bases lay in between. The CDR3 loop spans 16 amino acids. Germline values: CDR1 SGHRS, CDR2 YFSETQ. The DNA of the CDR3 is TGCGCCAGCAGCTTGGGTGGGGGGCCTGAGACAGATACGCAGTATTTT. This sequence encodes CASSLGGGPETDTQYF.

This clonotype was seen repeatedly, ten times or more. This chain uses TRBV20-1 with TRBJ1-4, with TRBD1 as a possible D gene (6 bases). The CDR3 is 14 residues long. Per the germline V gene, CDR1 is DFQATT and CDR2 is SNEGSKA (reference sequence). Trimming took 2 bases from V and 6 from J, leaving 13 bases between them. The DNA of the CDR3 is TGCAGTGCTAGAATAGGGGGGGGGGATGAAAAACTGTTTTTT. Protein sequence: CSARIGGGDEKLFF.

This clonotype is labeled medium-sized (0.01 to 0.1%). The chain couples TRBV25-1 to TRBJ2-7; D ambiguous. The CDR3 sequence is 10 residues long. CDR1 and CDR2 (germline): MGHDK, SYGVNS. Trimming removed 6 bases at V and 2 bases at J, with 2 bases between. The CDR3 loop is CASRTYEQYF. For the CDR3, the DNA is TGTGCCAGCAGGACCTACGAGCAGTACTTC.

The chain combines TRBV20-1 with TRBJ2-1; 9 bases agree with TRBD2. The CDR3 is 14 amino acids. V shed 6 bases and J 13 bases; nucleotides not matched to a gene: 16. Germline values: CDR1 DFQATT, CDR2 SNEGSKA (reference sequence). The CDR3 loop is CSAVTTSGSNYQFF. CDR3 nucleotides: TGCAGTGCGGTAACGACTAGCGGAAGTAATTATCAGTTCTTC.